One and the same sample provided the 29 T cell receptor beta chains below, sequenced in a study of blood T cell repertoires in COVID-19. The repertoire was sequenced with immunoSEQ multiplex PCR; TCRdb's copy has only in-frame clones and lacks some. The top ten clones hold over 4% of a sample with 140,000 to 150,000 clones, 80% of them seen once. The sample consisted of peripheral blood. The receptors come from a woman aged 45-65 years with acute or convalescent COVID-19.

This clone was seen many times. CDR3 DNA sequence: TGTGCCACCTCACAGGGGAACACTGAAGCTTTCTTT. As protein: CATSQGNTEAFF. The chain links TRBV9 to TRBJ1-1; TRBD1 is a possible D gene (6 bases). Germline CDR1 is SGDLS and CDR2 is YYNGEE. The CDR3 consists of 12 residues. The V end was cut by 9 bases, the J end by 1 base, with 10 bases between.

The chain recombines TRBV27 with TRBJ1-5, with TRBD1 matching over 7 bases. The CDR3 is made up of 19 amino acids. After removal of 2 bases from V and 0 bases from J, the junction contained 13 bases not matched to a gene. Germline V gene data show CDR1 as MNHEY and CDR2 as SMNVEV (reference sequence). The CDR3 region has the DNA TGTGCCAGCAGTTTAGTAGGACCTCAGGGGGAGTATAGCAATCAGCCCCAGCATTTT. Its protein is CASSLVGPQGEYSNQPQHF.

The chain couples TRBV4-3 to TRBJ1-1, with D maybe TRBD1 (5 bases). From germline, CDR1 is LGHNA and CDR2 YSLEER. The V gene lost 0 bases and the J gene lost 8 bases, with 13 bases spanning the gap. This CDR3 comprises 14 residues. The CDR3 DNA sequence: TGCGCCAGCAGCCAAGAGGGGGGACCCAGGGAAGCTTTCTTT. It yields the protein CASSQEGGPREAFF.

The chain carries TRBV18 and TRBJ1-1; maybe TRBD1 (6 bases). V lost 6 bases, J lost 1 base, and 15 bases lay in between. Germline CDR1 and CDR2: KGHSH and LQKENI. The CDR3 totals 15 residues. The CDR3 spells CASSQAGGGNTEAFF. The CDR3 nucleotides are TGTGCCAGCTCGCAGGCGGGGGGCGGGAACACTGAAGCTTTCTTT.

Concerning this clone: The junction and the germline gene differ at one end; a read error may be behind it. The CDR3 DNA reads as TGTACCAGCGGAAATACCGACAGCTCTCTTGCCCAGCATTTT. Encoded protein: CTSGNTDSSLAQHF. This chain connects TRBV28 to TRBJ1-5, with D tentatively TRBD1 (5 bases). CDR3 length: 14 amino acids. The germline CDR1 and CDR2 sequences are MDHEN and SYDVKM.

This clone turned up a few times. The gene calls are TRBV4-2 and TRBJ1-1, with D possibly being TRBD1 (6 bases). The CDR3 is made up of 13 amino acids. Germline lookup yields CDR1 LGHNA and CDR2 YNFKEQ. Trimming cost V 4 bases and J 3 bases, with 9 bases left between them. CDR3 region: CASSPTGHTEAFF. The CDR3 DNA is TGTGCCAGCAGCCCAACAGGGCACACTGAAGCTTTCTTT.

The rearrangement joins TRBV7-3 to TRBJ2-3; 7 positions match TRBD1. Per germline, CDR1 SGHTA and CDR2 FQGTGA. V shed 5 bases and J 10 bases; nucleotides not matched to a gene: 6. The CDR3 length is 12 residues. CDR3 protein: CASSAGGGAQYF. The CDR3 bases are TGTGCCAGCAGCGCAGGGGGTGGGGCGCAGTATTTT.

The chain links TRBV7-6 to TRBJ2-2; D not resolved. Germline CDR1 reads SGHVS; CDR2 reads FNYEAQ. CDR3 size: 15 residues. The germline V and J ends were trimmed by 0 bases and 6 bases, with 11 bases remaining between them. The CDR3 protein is CASSLARLGAGELFF. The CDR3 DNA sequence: TGTGCCAGCAGCTTAGCTCGTTTAGGAGCCGGGGAGCTGTTTTTT. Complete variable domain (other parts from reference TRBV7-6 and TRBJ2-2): GAGVSQSPRYKVTKRGQDVALRCDPISGHVSLYWYRQALGQGPEFLTYFNYEAQQDKSGLPNDRFSAERPEGSISTLTIQRTEQRDSAMYRCASSLARLGAGELFFGEGSRLTVL.

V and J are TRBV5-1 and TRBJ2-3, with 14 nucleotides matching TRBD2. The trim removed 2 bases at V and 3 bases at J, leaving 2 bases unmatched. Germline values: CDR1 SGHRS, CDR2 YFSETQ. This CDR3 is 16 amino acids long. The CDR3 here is CASSFGLAGGTDTQYF. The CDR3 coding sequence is TGCGCCAGCAGCTTTGGACTAGCGGGGGGAACAGATACGCAGTATTTT.

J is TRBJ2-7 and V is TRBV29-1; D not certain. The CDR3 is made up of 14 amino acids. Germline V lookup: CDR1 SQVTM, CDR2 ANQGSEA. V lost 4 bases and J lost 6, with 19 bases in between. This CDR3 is CSVVSSTFPGEQYF. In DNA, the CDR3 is TGCAGCGTTGTCTCAAGTACGTTTCCGGGCGAGCAGTACTTC.

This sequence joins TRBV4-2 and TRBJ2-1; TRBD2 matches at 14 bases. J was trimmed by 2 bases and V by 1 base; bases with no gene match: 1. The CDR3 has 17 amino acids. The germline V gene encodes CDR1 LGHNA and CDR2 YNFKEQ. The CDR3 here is CASSQGLAGGAYNEQFF. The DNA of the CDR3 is TGTGCCAGCAGCCAAGGACTAGCGGGGGGGGCCTACAATGAGCAGTTCTTC.

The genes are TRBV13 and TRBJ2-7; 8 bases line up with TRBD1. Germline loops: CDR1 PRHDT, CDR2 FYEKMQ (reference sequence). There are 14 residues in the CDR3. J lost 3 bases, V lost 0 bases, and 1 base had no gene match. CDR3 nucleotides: TGTGCCAGCAGCTTAGGAGACAGGGGCTACGAGCAGTACTTC. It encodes CASSLGDRGYEQYF.

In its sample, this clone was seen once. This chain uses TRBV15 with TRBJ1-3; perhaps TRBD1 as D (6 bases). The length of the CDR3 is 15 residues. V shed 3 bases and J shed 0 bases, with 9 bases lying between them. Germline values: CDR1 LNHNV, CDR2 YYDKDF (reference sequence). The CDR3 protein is CATSRDRNSGNTIYF. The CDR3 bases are TGTGCCACCAGCAGGGACAGAAACTCTGGAAACACCATATATTTT.

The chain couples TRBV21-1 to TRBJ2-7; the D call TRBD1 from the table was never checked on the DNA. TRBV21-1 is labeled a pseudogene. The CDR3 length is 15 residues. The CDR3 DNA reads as TGTGCCAGCAGCCAGGGGGCTCTAAGACCCTACGAGCAGTACTTC. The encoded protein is CASSQGALRPYEQYF.

As DNA, the CDR3 is TGTGCCAGCAGCCAAGGAAACCCGACAGGGGGCACAAATCAGCCCCAGCATTTT. The encoded protein is CASSQGNPTGGTNQPQHF. This chain connects TRBV3-1 (or the pseudogene TRBV3-2) to TRBJ1-5; TRBD1 matches at 10 bases. Looked up from germline, CDR1 is LGHDT and CDR2 is YNNKEL (reference sequence). The junction had 10 bases not matched to a gene; V was cut back by 1 base and J by 4 bases. The CDR3 is made up of 18 amino acids.

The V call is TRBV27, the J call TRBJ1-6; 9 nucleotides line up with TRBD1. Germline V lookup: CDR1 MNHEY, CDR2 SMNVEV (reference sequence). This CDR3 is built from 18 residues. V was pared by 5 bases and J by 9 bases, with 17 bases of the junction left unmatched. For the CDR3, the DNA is TGTGCCAGCAGTCCCATTGCGATATGGACAGGGGAAACTTCACCCCTCCACTTT. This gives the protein CASSPIAIWTGETSPLHF.

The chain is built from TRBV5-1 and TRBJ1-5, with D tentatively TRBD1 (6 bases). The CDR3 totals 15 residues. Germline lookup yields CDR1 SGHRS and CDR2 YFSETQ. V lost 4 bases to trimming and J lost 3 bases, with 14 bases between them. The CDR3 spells CASSPTPGANQPQHF. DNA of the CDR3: TGCGCCAGCAGCCCAACCCCAGGGGCCAATCAGCCCCAGCATTTT.

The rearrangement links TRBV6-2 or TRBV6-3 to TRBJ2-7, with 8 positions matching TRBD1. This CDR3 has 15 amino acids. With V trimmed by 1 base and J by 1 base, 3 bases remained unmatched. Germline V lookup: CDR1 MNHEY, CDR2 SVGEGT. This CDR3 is CASSYLGQGSYEQYF. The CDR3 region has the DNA TGTGCCAGCAGTTACTTAGGACAGGGTTCCTACGAGCAGTACTTC.

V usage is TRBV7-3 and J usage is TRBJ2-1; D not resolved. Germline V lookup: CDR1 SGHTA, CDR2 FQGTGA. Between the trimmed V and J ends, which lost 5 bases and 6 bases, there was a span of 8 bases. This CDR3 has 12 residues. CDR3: CASSKSGNEQFF. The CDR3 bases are TGTGCCAGCAGCAAATCCGGCAATGAGCAGTTCTTC. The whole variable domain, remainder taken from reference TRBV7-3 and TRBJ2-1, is GAGVSQTPSNKVTEKGKYVELRCDPISGHTALYWYRQSLGQGPEFLIYFQGTGAADDSGLPNDRFFAVRPEGSVSTLKIQRTERGDSAVYLCASSKSGNEQFFGPGTRLTVL.

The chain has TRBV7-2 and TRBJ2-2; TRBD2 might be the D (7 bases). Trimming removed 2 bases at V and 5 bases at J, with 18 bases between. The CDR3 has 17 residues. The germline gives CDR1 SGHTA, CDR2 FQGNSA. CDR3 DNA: TGTGCCAGCAGCTTACGGTGGGGGGGCCGGGAAACCGGGGAGCTGTTTTTT. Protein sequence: CASSLRWGGRETGELFF.

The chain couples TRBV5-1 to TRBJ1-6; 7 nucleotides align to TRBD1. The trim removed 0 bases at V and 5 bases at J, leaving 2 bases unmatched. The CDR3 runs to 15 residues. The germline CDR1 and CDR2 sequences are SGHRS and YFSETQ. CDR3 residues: CASSLGQGDNSPLHF. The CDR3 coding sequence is TGCGCCAGCAGCTTGGGACAGGGTGATAATTCACCCCTCCACTTT.

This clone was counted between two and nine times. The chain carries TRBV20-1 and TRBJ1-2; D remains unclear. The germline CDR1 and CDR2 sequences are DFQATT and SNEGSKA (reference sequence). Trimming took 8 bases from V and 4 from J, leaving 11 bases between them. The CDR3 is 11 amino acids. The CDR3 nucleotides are TGCAGTCCTGCGGCGGTCTATGGCTACACCTTC. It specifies CSPAAVYGYTF.

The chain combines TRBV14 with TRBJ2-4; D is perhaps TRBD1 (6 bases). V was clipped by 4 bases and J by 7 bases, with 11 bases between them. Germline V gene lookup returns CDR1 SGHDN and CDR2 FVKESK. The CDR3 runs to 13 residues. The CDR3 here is CASSPIQGNIQYF. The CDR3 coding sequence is TGTGCCAGCAGCCCAATACAGGGTAACATTCAGTACTTC.

Here the CDR3 reads CASSFGQGSRSNQPQHF. The CDR3 DNA reads TGTGCCAGCAGCTTCGGACAGGGGAGTAGGAGCAATCAGCCCCAGCATTTT. The V and J genes are TRBV5-8 and TRBJ1-5; 9 bases align to TRBD1. Germline V CDR1 and CDR2: SGHTS, YDEGEE. The CDR3 contains 17 residues. Trimming removed 2 bases from V and 1 base from J; junction bases left unmatched: 7.

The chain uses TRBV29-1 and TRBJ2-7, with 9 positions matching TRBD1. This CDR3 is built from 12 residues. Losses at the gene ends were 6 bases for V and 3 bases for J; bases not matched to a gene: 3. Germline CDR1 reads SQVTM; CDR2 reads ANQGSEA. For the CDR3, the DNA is TGCAGCGTCCCGGGACAGGGCTACGAGCAGTACTTC. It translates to CSVPGQGYEQYF.

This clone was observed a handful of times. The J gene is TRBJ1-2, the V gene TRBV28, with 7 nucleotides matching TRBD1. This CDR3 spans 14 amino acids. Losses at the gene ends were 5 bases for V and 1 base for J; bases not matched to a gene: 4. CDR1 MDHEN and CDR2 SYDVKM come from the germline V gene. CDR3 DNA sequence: TGTGCCAGCAGTCAGACAGGGTTTAACTATGGCTACACCTTC. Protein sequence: CASSQTGFNYGYTF.

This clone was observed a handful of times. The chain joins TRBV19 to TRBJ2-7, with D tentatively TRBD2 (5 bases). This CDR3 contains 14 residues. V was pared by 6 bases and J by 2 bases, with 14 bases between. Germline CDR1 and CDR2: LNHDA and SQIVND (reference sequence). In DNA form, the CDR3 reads TGTGCCAGTAGCCCCTACTCAGCGGCCTACGAGCAGTACTTC. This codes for CASSPYSAAYEQYF.

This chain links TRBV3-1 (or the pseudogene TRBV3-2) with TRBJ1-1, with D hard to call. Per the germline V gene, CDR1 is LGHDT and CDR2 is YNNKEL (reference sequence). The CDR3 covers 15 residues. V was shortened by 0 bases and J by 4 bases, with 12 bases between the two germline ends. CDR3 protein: CASSQDLAGTTEAFF. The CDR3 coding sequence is TGTGCCAGCAGCCAAGATTTAGCGGGAACCACTGAAGCTTTCTTT.

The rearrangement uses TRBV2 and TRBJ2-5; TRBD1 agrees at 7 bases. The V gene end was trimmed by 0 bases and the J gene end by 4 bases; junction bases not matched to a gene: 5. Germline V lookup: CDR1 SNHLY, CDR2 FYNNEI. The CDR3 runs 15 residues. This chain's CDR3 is CASSEAQGGRETQYF. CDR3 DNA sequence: TGTGCCAGCAGTGAAGCGCAAGGGGGCCGAGAGACCCAGTACTTC.